Included here is one T cell receptor beta chain sequence, with context. The antigen it binds to is not known. Per-base quality was not reported, and no clone a single base away is much larger than it. The library came from 5' RACE. TCRdb records NextSeq 500 as the sequencer. Unique molecular identifiers were attached to individual cDNA molecules in the TCR library protocol so that sequencing error and PCR bias could be corrected. Both TCR alpha and beta chains were sequenced, and tight co-correlation was observed between alpha and beta sequence abundances in each sample. Processing in the source paper ran as follows. V gene, J gene and CDR3 annotation of TCR sequences was performed with Decombinator V4. Expanded TCRs were defined as changing significantly between any two time points under a Poisson model with p below 0.0001. TCR abundances were normalised to the total number of TCRs sequenced per sample and were expressed as counts per million. TRAV1-2 paired with TRAJ12, TRAJ20 or TRAJ33 defined MAIT TCRs, while TRAV10 paired with TRAJ18 defined iNKT TCRs. VDJdb, accessed 1 November 2021, was searched for CMV, EBV and SARS-CoV-2 annotated TCRs, with TCRs annotated for multiple antigens excluded. The public reads were reprocessed in TCRdb via fastp at Q25 and MiXCR, keeping in-frame beta chains. Identical CDR3 proteins give one entry, which carries the most common genes and DNA. The V and J calls were not made by the authors but by TCRdb's processing. This sample gives some 58,000 distinct CDR3 sequences in total; about 12% of them show up just once. In total, the top ten clones hold around 4% of the sample.

The entry originates in a study of early T cells in non-severe SARS-CoV-2 infection (dated by TCRdb to the early 2020s). Regarding the research as a whole: Because TCR sequencing relied on bulk RNA taken from unsorted whole blood, pairing of alpha and beta chains was not possible. Here is what the overall study found, with its caveats: VDJdb matching was skewed toward anti-spike CD8 responses and likely underestimated virus-specific expansions, missing private and CD4 specificities.

This was a case-control study nested in a cohort of healthcare workers in London, UK, who had nasopharyngeal swab PCR tests and blood samples taken every week. Healthcare workers were recruited during the week of the UK lockdown, between 23 and 31 March 2020, and followed weekly for up to about 15 weeks. Germline trimming amounts to 5 bases on V and 2 bases on J, with 5 as the count of junction bases outside the gene matches. Spanning cysteine to phenylalanine, the CDR3 consists of 14 amino acids. Only CDR3 DNA is held: 42 bases, read in frame from base 1. Specimen: whole blood. This clonotype was obtained from an adult who was a healthcare worker with PCR-confirmed SARS-CoV-2 infection or an uninfected control (not recorded which). The V and J genes are TRBV12-3 or TRBV12-4 and TRBJ1-1, with TRBD1 matching 7 junction bases. The CDR3 protein is CASSPRDSNTEAFF. The bases are TGTGCCAGCAGTCCGCGGGACAGCAACACTGAAGCTTTCTTT.